This T cell receptor beta chain derives from a study of shared clonotypes between healthy human individuals. As handled by the study authors: ImmunoSEQ output held junction-only sequences without quality scores, so filtering differed. Profiled with immunoSEQ multiplex PCR; TCRdb holds only in-frame clones, not every one. D and trimming were read from the DNA, whereas the V and J calls and clone size are those reported in that table. The table shows 2.3 million or so clones, with just over 90% occurring only once. V was clipped by 3 bases and J by 1 base, with 10 bases between them. The length of the CDR3 is 14 residues. Germline V gene data show CDR1 as SGHRS and CDR2 as YFSETQ.

The sequence came from a man in his late teens or twenties in good health. Some clones in this sample may be carry-over from other donors' samples. V gene TRBV5-1 combines with J gene TRBJ2-5; tentative D call: TRBD1 (6 bases). Sequencing was done on a sample of naive CD4+ T cells from PBMCs. Subset noted: CD45RA+ positively selected. The CDR3 sequence: CASSSGQFQETQYF. In DNA, the CDR3 is TGCGCCAGCAGCTCGGGACAATTCCAAGAGACCCAGTACTTC. Looking up the rest from reference TRBV5-1 and TRBJ2-5 gives the full variable domain: KAGVTQTPRYLIKTRGQQVTLSCSPISGHRSVSWYQQTPGQGLQFLFEYFSETQRNKGNFPGRFSGRQFSNSRSEMNVSTLELGDSALYLCASSSGQFQETQYFGPGTRLLVL.